Presented here are 30 T cell receptor beta chains from one specimen sequenced in a study of T cells after yellow fever vaccination. From the 5' RACE reads, TCRdb called clonotypes with MiXCR, one entry per CDR3 protein. Of roughly 100,000 distinct CDR3 sequences in the sample, 8.9% were seen once. The material sequenced was CD8+ T cells not binding an NS4B(214-222) dextramer, sorted from PBMCs, taken around 16 days after the first yellow fever vaccination. The receptors originated from a man between 18 and 29 years old who received the YFV17D yellow fever vaccine.

This chain connects TRBV7-8 to TRBJ2-3, with 7 bases that match TRBD1. The CDR3 is made up of 16 amino acids. Germline values: CDR1 SGHVS, CDR2 FQNEAQ. J was trimmed by 6 bases and V by 3 bases; bases with no gene match: 12. The CDR3 sequence is CASSFYRGKAADTQYF. Here the CDR3 DNA reads TGTGCCAGCAGCTTTTACAGGGGAAAGGCGGCGGATACGCAGTATTTT.

This clonotype was counted at least ten times. The chain joins TRBV24-1 to TRBJ2-2, with 7 bases aligning to TRBD2. V lost 3 bases to trimming and J lost 4 bases; unmatched junction nucleotides: 10. This CDR3 has 17 amino acids. The germline gives CDR1 KGHDR, CDR2 SFDVKD. This chain's CDR3 is CATSDRGAGGSTGELFF. The CDR3 DNA reads as TGTGCCACCAGTGATCGAGGCGCCGGGGGGAGCACCGGGGAGCTGTTTTTT.

The sample holds a few counts of this clonotype. V and J are TRBV7-6 and TRBJ2-5; 13 bases map to TRBD2. CDR1 is SGHVS, CDR2 FNYEAQ, per germline. CDR3 size: 15 residues. V gave up 5 bases and J gave up 5 bases; unmatched junction bases: 5. The CDR3 loop is CASSRLAGGGETQYF. For the CDR3, the DNA is TGTGCCAGCAGCCGACTAGCGGGGGGAGGTGAGACCCAGTACTTC.

The sample holds many counts of this clonotype. The chain uses TRBV12-3 or TRBV12-4 and TRBJ2-1, with D possibly TRBD1 on 5 matching bases. The CDR3 extends over 13 amino acids. The germline V and J ends were trimmed by 5 bases and 5 bases, with 10 bases remaining between them. The CDR3: CASSPRQNNEQFF. CDR3 coding DNA: TGTGCCAGCAGTCCAAGACAGAACAATGAGCAGTTCTTC.

This clonotype was detected only a few times. The chain recombines TRBV6-6 with TRBJ2-3, with TRBD1 as a possible D gene (6 bases). Trimming pared 4 bases from V and 6 bases from J, leaving 8 bases between. Germline CDR1 MNHNY, CDR2 SVGAGI (reference sequence). CDR3 size: 12 residues. CDR3 protein: CASSSGADTQYF. The CDR3 DNA follows: TGTGCCAGCAGTTCAGGGGCGGATACGCAGTATTTT.

The chain links TRBV4-1 to TRBJ2-3, with a weak D call TRBD2 (6 bases). CDR1 and CDR2 (germline): MGHRA, YSYEKL. V lost 1 base and J lost 0, with 11 bases in between. The CDR3 runs to 16 residues. CDR3 sequence reads: CASSQGPLASTDTQYF. CDR3 bases: TGCGCCAGCAGCCAAGGACCACTAGCTAGCACAGATACGCAGTATTTT.

This clonotype was seen a handful of times. The J gene is TRBJ1-2, the V gene TRBV5-1; TRBD1 aligns across 7 bases. Germline V gives CDR1 SGHRS, CDR2 YFSETQ. J lost 6 bases, V lost 5 bases, and 7 bases had no gene match. This CDR3 has 13 amino acids. CDR3 in amino acids: CASRTTTGHGYTF. The CDR3 coding sequence is TGCGCCAGCAGAACCACGACAGGGCATGGCTACACCTTC.

This clonotype showed up just a few times. This sequence joins TRBV30 and TRBJ1-5; D call uncertain. Germline loops: CDR1 GTSNPN, CDR2 SVGIG (reference sequence). The CDR3 runs 14 residues. V shed 1 base and J shed 0 bases, with 7 bases lying between them. As DNA, the CDR3 is TGTGCCTGGAGTGCCGGGAATAGCAATCAGCCCCAGCATTTT. This translates into CAWSAGNSNQPQHF.

This clonotype was recorded a few times. V and J are TRBV7-2 and TRBJ2-3, with a possible D match to TRBD2 (5 bases). V lost 4 bases to trimming and J lost 4 bases, with 12 bases between them. Germline V lookup: CDR1 SGHTA, CDR2 FQGNSA. CDR3 size: 14 residues. In DNA form, the CDR3 reads TGTGCCAGCAGCTCCCTGAGGAGGCCAGATACGCAGTATTTT. This translates into CASSSLRRPDTQYF.

The CDR3 sequence: CASSQASAGGNEQYF. CDR3 coding DNA: TGCGCCAGCAGCCAAGCCTCGGCAGGGGGCAACGAGCAGTACTTC. This chain joins TRBV4-1 and TRBJ2-7, with 8 nucleotides matching TRBD1. CDR3 size: 15 residues. After removal of 1 base from V and 5 bases from J, the junction contained 7 bases not matched to a gene. Germline V gene data show CDR1 as MGHRA and CDR2 as YSYEKL.

This clonotype was seen a few times. The chain couples TRBV6-6 to TRBJ2-7; 7 bases map to TRBD1. The CDR3 sequence is 13 residues long. Germline CDR1 reads MNHNY; CDR2 reads SVGAGI (reference sequence). J lost 7 bases, V lost 5 bases, and 8 bases had no gene match. The CDR3 loop is CASSHGTALEQYF. The CDR3 coding sequence is TGTGCCAGCAGTCACGGGACAGCCTTGGAGCAGTACTTC.

This chain uses TRBV28 with TRBJ2-7, with D perhaps matching TRBD2 (6 bases). With 2 bases removed from V and 6 bases from J, the gap between germline ends came to 11 bases. The CDR3 runs to 13 residues. CDR1 is MDHEN and CDR2 is SYDVKM in the germline V gene. CDR3 sequence reads: CASSLGEAGEQYV. The CDR3 DNA follows: TGTGCCAGCAGTTTAGGGGAGGCAGGCGAGCAGTACGTC.

This clonotype was picked up a small number of times. V usage is TRBV27 and J usage is TRBJ1-1; D remains ambiguous. The germline V gene has CDR1 MNHEY and CDR2 SMNVEV (reference sequence). CDR3 length: 15 amino acids. The ends were cut back, 2 bases at V and 0 bases at J, with 10 bases in the middle. CDR3: CASSLRSAMNTEAFF. The CDR3 DNA reads TGTGCCAGCAGTTTAAGATCAGCGATGAACACTGAAGCTTTCTTT.

This chain links TRBV20-1 with TRBJ2-7; D unresolved. Per germline, CDR1 DFQATT and CDR2 SNEGSKA (reference sequence). Trimming pared 5 bases from V and 2 bases from J, leaving 13 bases between. This CDR3 has 13 amino acids. CDR3 sequence (DNA): TGCAGTGCTTCAGCTGACTGGACCTACGAGCAGTACTTC. It is translated as CSASADWTYEQYF.

This clonotype came up a few times. The chain has TRBV7-2 and TRBJ1-2; D gene uncertain. Per germline, CDR1 SGHTA and CDR2 FQGNSA. Deletions cut 2 bases from V and 12 bases from J, with 10 bases between. CDR3 length: 11 amino acids. The CDR3 DNA is TGTGCCAGCAGCTTATCAGGATTCCACACCTTC. Amino acid sequence: CASSLSGFHTF.

This clonotype counts as medium-sized. The CDR3 region is CASSQGNLETDTQYF. In DNA, the CDR3 is TGTGCCAGCAGCCAAGGAAATCTAGAGACGGATACGCAGTATTTT. The chain carries TRBV3-1 and TRBJ2-3; unclear D gene. The V gene's germline CDR1 is LGHDT and CDR2 YNNKEL (reference sequence). Trimming removed 1 base from V and 6 bases from J, with 14 bases in between. The CDR3 is 15 residues long.

Ten or more counts support this clonotype. The J gene is TRBJ2-6, the V gene TRBV28; D unresolved. Trimming removed 3 bases from V and 4 bases from J, with 4 bases in between. Germline V gives CDR1 MDHEN, CDR2 SYDVKM. CDR3 length: 13 residues. The CDR3 nucleotides are TGTGCCAGCAGTTTTTCCGGGGCCAACGTCCTGACTTTC. Translation gives CASSFSGANVLTF.

The V gene is TRBV7-9, the J gene TRBJ2-7; the D gene is possibly TRBD1 (6 bases). This CDR3 contains 13 residues. V shed 7 bases and J shed 9 bases, with 19 bases lying between them. Per germline, CDR1 SEHNR and CDR2 FQNEAQ (reference sequence). This CDR3 reads CASIGGQTSGQYF. The CDR3 DNA reads TGTGCCAGCATTGGCGGACAGACATCTGGGCAGTACTTC.

Only a few counts were recorded for this clonotype. The rearrangement uses TRBV6-5 and TRBJ1-2; no clear D. The CDR3 is made up of 13 amino acids. CDR1 is MNHEY, CDR2 SVGAGI, per germline. Trimming removed 4 bases from V and 7 bases from J, with 13 bases in between. This chain's CDR3 is CASSWTERSGYTF. Written as DNA, the CDR3 is TGTGCCAGCAGTTGGACTGAGCGAAGTGGCTACACCTTC.

This clonotype appeared many times. The chain is built from TRBV5-6 and TRBJ2-2, with D possibly TRBD1 on 5 matching bases. V was trimmed by 2 bases and J by 3 bases, leaving 14 bases between them. CDR1 and CDR2 (germline): SGHDT, YYEEEE. This CDR3 comprises 16 residues. CDR3 sequence (DNA): TGTGCCAGCAGCTTCGTACAGGATCCGGACACCGGGGAGCTGTTTTTT. Translating gives CASSFVQDPDTGELFF.

The chain joins TRBV27 to TRBJ1-2; D is uncertain. Trimming pared 3 bases from V and 1 base from J, leaving 6 bases between. Germline V gives CDR1 MNHEY, CDR2 SMNVEV (reference sequence). The CDR3 consists of 13 residues. CDR3 residues: CASSFKVNYGYTF. For the CDR3, the DNA is TGTGCCAGCAGTTTCAAAGTTAACTATGGCTACACCTTC.

The gene calls are TRBV29-1 and TRBJ2-1; 7 bases fit TRBD1. CDR1 SQVTM and CDR2 ANQGSEA come from the germline V gene. The length of the CDR3 is 12 residues. J gave up 8 bases and V 0 bases, and 1 base lay outside the gene matches. CDR3 amino acids: CSVEDQGDEQFF. The CDR3 DNA reads TGCAGCGTTGAAGATCAGGGGGATGAGCAGTTCTTC.

This clonotype was observed a few times. This rearrangement joins TRBV7-9 to TRBJ2-5; D not certain. Trimming shortened V by 5 bases and J by 2 bases, and 18 bases separated the two germline ends. CDR1 is SEHNR, CDR2 FQNEAQ, per germline (reference sequence). This CDR3 comprises 16 residues. The CDR3 DNA sequence: TGTGCCAGCAGCCCTGCGTTGGGGAACGAGCAAGAGACCCAGTACTTC. This sequence encodes CASSPALGNEQETQYF.

This clonotype was detected only a few times. This CDR3 reads CASSLDGLGETQYF. CDR3 in DNA: TGCGCCAGCAGCTTGGATGGGCTCGGGGAGACCCAGTACTTC. The chain carries TRBV5-1 and TRBJ2-5; D ambiguous. Germline V CDR1 and CDR2: SGHRS, YFSETQ. The CDR3 loop spans 14 amino acids. V gave up 0 bases and J gave up 5 bases, with 11 bases separating them.

This clonotype was seen only a few times. The chain carries TRBV6-1 and TRBJ1-1, with TRBD1 matching 7 bases. In germline, CDR1 is MNHNS, CDR2 SASEGT. This CDR3 comprises 14 residues. Losses at the gene ends were 0 bases for V and 5 bases for J; bases not matched to a gene: 3. CDR3 bases: TGTGCCAGCAGTGAAGCAGGGGGCTTGACTGAAGCTTTCTTT. It translates to CASSEAGGLTEAFF.

This clonotype was seen a few times. This chain links TRBV6-5 with TRBJ2-1; 7 bases are a match to TRBD1. CDR3 length equals 15 residues. Per germline, CDR1 MNHEY and CDR2 SVGAGI. V shed 4 bases and J 0 bases; nucleotides not matched to a gene: 3. In DNA form, the CDR3 reads TGTGCCAGCAGTTGGACAGGTAGCTCCTACAATGAGCAGTTCTTC. This translates into CASSWTGSSYNEQFF.

This chain connects TRBV12-5 to TRBJ2-5; 14 nucleotides agree with TRBD2. The trim removed 4 bases at V and 4 bases at J, leaving 5 bases unmatched. The CDR3 sequence is 16 residues long. Germline assignment: CDR1 LGHNT and CDR2 FRNRAP. The CDR3 coding sequence is TGTGCTAGTGGTTCTTCAGGACTAGCGGGGGGAGAGACCCAGTACTTC. As protein: CASGSSGLAGGETQYF.

This clonotype was counted only a few times. The rearrangement uses TRBV18 and TRBJ1-1; TRBD1 agrees at 12 bases. Germline V gene lookup returns CDR1 KGHSH and CDR2 LQKENI. Germline trimming cut 0 bases from V and 1 base from J; bases unmatched to any gene: 9. This CDR3 region has 19 residues. CDR3 sequence reads: CASSPPGTGGPITNTEAFF. In DNA, the CDR3 is TGTGCCAGCTCACCACCCGGGACAGGGGGCCCAATAACGAACACTGAAGCTTTCTTT.

This clonotype was recorded a few times. V and J are TRBV4-1 and TRBJ1-3; 7 nucleotides align to TRBD1. Per the germline V gene, CDR1 is MGHRA and CDR2 is YSYEKL. Trimming took 5 bases from V and 2 from J; bases not matched to a gene: 6. The CDR3 totals 15 residues. Written as DNA, the CDR3 is TGCGCCAGCAGCGAGAGACAGGGCACTGGAAACACCATATATTTT. As protein: CASSERQGTGNTIYF.

This clonotype was picked up a small number of times. The chain carries TRBV4-3 and TRBJ1-2; TRBD1 aligns across 11 bases. V lost 0 bases and J lost 5; bases outside the gene matches: 11. Germline assignment: CDR1 LGHNA and CDR2 YSLEER. The CDR3 is made up of 18 amino acids. CDR3 bases: TGCGCCAGCAGCCAAGACGGCTCGGGGACAGGGGGAGGTTATGGCTACACCTTC. It yields the protein CASSQDGSGTGGGYGYTF.